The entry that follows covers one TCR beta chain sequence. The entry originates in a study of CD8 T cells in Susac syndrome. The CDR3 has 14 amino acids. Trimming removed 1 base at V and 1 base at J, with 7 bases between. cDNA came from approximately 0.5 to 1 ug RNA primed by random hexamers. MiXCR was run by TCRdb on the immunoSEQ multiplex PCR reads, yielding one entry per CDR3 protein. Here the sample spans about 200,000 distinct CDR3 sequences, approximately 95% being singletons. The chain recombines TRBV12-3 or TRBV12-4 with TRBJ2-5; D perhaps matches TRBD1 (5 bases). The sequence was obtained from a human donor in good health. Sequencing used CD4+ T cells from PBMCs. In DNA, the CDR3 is TGTGCCAGCAGTTTAGGCAGGGTCCAAGAGACCCAGTACTTC. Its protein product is CASSLGRVQETQYF.